A selection of T cell receptor beta chains follows, all from one sample in a study of cytomegalovirus exposure and HLA in healthy donors. Sequenced by immunoSEQ multiplex PCR; TCRdb stores in-frame clones only, minus some. The profile shows hundreds of thousands of clones, around 70% of them singletons. Sequenced material: PBMCs. Receptors originate from a man aged 40-55 years in good health and CMV-seropositive. The CDR3 runs from the conserved cysteine through the conserved F or W. Each record gives: V gene, J gene, clone size, D gene, CDR3 protein, CDR3 DNA. D genes are given only for firm matches. Clone size, where shown, is once, few, many, or a class for clones that have expanded.

v_call: TRBV4-2; j_call: TRBJ1-5; clone_size: .; d_call: .; cdr3_aa: CASSQEWGDQPQHF; cdr3_nt: TGTGCCAGCAGCCAAGAATGGGGGGATCAGCCCCAGCATTTT
v_call: TRBV27; j_call: TRBJ2-7; clone_size: .; d_call: TRBD2; cdr3_aa: CASSSRLAGGYEQYF; cdr3_nt: TGTGCCAGCAGTTCACGACTAGCGGGGGGCTACGAGCAGTACTTC
v_call: TRBV7-6; j_call: TRBJ2-5; clone_size: .; d_call: TRBD2; cdr3_aa: CASSLIAGGPLQETQYF; cdr3_nt: TGTGCCAGCAGCCTAATAGCGGGGGGCCCTCTCCAAGAGACCCAGTACTTC
v_call: TRBV5-6; j_call: TRBJ2-7; clone_size: few; d_call: TRBD2; cdr3_aa: CASSFMGGGYEQYF; cdr3_nt: TGTGCCAGCAGCTTTATGGGGGGGGGATACGAGCAGTACTTC
v_call: TRBV28; j_call: TRBJ1-1; clone_size: few; d_call: .; cdr3_aa: CASSLVGGSVNTEAFF; cdr3_nt: TGTGCCAGCAGTTTAGTAGGAGGATCCGTGAACACTGAAGCTTTCTTT
v_call: TRBV2; j_call: TRBJ1-1; clone_size: .; d_call: TRBD1; cdr3_aa: CASRTDRVWDSFF; cdr3_nt: TGTGCCAGCAGAACAGACAGGGTTTGGGATTCCTTCTTT
v_call: TRBV15; j_call: TRBJ1-5; clone_size: .; d_call: TRBD1; cdr3_aa: CATSRDLPDSRTGFNQPQHF; cdr3_nt: TGTGCCACCAGCAGAGATCTACCAGATAGCAGGACAGGGTTCAATCAGCCCCAGCATTTT
v_call: TRBV5-1; j_call: TRBJ1-2; clone_size: .; d_call: TRBD1; cdr3_aa: CASSYGQGGGYTF; cdr3_nt: TGCGCCAGCAGCTATGGACAGGGAGGAGGCTACACCTTC
v_call: TRBV21-1; j_call: TRBJ2-7; clone_size: few; d_call: .; cdr3_aa: CASSNFPGCPYEQYF; cdr3_nt: TGTGCCAGCAGCAATTTTCCAGGGTGCCCCTACGAGCAGTACTTC
v_call: TRBV5-5; j_call: TRBJ1-5; clone_size: .; d_call: .; cdr3_aa: CASSPGYNQPQHF; cdr3_nt: TGTGCCAGCAGCCCGGGATACAATCAGCCCCAGCATTTT
v_call: TRBV29-1; j_call: TRBJ1-1; clone_size: once; d_call: .; cdr3_aa: CSGGQMNTEAFF; cdr3_nt: TGCAGCGGGGGGCAGATGAACACTGAAGCTTTCTTT
v_call: TRBV19; j_call: TRBJ1-1; clone_size: .; d_call: TRBD1; cdr3_aa: CASSITGQGSAEAFF; cdr3_nt: TGTGCCAGTAGTATAACGGGACAGGGGTCTGCTGAAGCTTTCTTT
v_call: TRBV6-1; j_call: TRBJ2-5; clone_size: .; d_call: .; cdr3_aa: CASSDPLTEETQYF; cdr3_nt: TGTGCCAGCAGTGACCCTCTCACGGAGGAGACCCAGTACTTC
v_call: TRBV4-2; j_call: TRBJ1-2; clone_size: .; d_call: .; cdr3_aa: CASSPPRIESGYTF; cdr3_nt: TGTGCCAGCAGCCCGCCACGAATAGAGAGTGGCTACACCTTC
v_call: TRBV2; j_call: TRBJ2-5; clone_size: once; d_call: TRBD2; cdr3_aa: CASRNSGGPSQYF; cdr3_nt: TGTGCCAGCAGAAATAGCGGGGGGCCGTCTCAGTACTTC
v_call: TRBV7-9; j_call: TRBJ1-2; clone_size: .; d_call: .; cdr3_aa: CSSSLDMIGYTF; cdr3_nt: TGTTCCAGCAGCCTAGACATGATTGGCTACACCTTC
v_call: TRBV6-1; j_call: TRBJ1-1; clone_size: .; d_call: .; cdr3_aa: CASSRPPGTEAFF; cdr3_nt: TGTGCCAGCAGCCGTCCCCCGGGCACTGAAGCTTTCTTT
v_call: TRBV7-2; j_call: TRBJ1-6; clone_size: few; d_call: TRBD1; cdr3_aa: CASSSFRGYNSPLHF; cdr3_nt: TGTGCCAGCAGCTCCTTCAGGGGGTATAATTCACCCCTCCACTTT
v_call: TRBV10-3; j_call: TRBJ2-3; clone_size: once; d_call: TRBD2; cdr3_aa: CAISESSGTSGDTDTQYF; cdr3_nt: TGTGCCATCAGTGAGTCTTCGGGGACTAGCGGGGACACAGATACGCAGTATTTT
v_call: TRBV11-3; j_call: TRBJ2-7; clone_size: .; d_call: .; cdr3_aa: CASSLSTEGERYF; cdr3_nt: TGTGCCAGCAGCTTGTCGACAGAAGGAGAGCGGTACTTC
v_call: TRBV12-5; j_call: TRBJ1-4; clone_size: .; d_call: .; cdr3_aa: CASGFSLPGRRGNEKLFF; cdr3_nt: TGTGCTAGTGGTTTCTCACTTCCTGGACGCCGGGGGAATGAAAAACTGTTTTTT
v_call: TRBV6-5; j_call: TRBJ1-1; clone_size: .; d_call: .; cdr3_aa: CASSYSITGRAEAFF; cdr3_nt: TGTGCCAGCAGTTACTCGATTACAGGGCGGGCAGAAGCTTTCTTT
v_call: TRBV4-1; j_call: TRBJ2-7; clone_size: .; d_call: .; cdr3_aa: CASSQEGAGASYEQYF; cdr3_nt: TGCGCCAGCAGCCAAGAAGGGGCAGGGGCGTCCTACGAGCAGTACTTC
v_call: TRBV28; j_call: TRBJ1-2; clone_size: .; d_call: TRBD1; cdr3_aa: CASSPRDRTYGYTF; cdr3_nt: TGTGCCAGCAGTCCCCGGGACAGGACCTATGGCTACACCTTC
v_call: TRBV28; j_call: TRBJ1-2; clone_size: .; d_call: .; cdr3_aa: CASSPPEGTYGYTF; cdr3_nt: TGTGCCAGCAGTCCCCCGGAGGGGACCTATGGCTACACCTTC
v_call: TRBV18; j_call: TRBJ1-1; clone_size: .; d_call: .; cdr3_aa: CASSPGAEAFF; cdr3_nt: TGTGCCAGCTCACCCGGAGCTGAAGCTTTCTTT
v_call: TRBV9; j_call: TRBJ2-1; clone_size: .; d_call: TRBD1; cdr3_aa: CASSLRTGVRDEQFF; cdr3_nt: TGTGCCAGCAGCCTTCGGACAGGGGTTCGAGATGAGCAGTTCTTC
v_call: TRBV4-2; j_call: TRBJ2-6; clone_size: .; d_call: .; cdr3_aa: CASSPLIGISGANVLTF; cdr3_nt: TGTGCCAGCAGCCCCTTAATCGGGATCTCTGGGGCCAACGTCCTGACTTTC
v_call: TRBV5-6; j_call: TRBJ2-1; clone_size: .; d_call: TRBD2; cdr3_aa: CATWASGDNEQFF; cdr3_nt: TGTGCCACCTGGGCTAGCGGTGACAATGAGCAGTTCTTC
v_call: TRBV6-1; j_call: TRBJ2-7; clone_size: .; d_call: TRBD2; cdr3_aa: CASNAGDVSAYEQYF; cdr3_nt: TGTGCCAGCAACGCGGGGGATGTTTCGGCCTACGAGCAGTACTTC
v_call: TRBV6-1; j_call: TRBJ2-3; clone_size: .; d_call: TRBD1; cdr3_aa: CASSLRDRATDTQYF; cdr3_nt: TGTGCCAGTTCCCTCCGGGACAGGGCGACAGATACGCAGTATTTT
v_call: TRBV5-1; j_call: TRBJ1-3; clone_size: .; d_call: TRBD1; cdr3_aa: CASSRDRGDTIYF; cdr3_nt: TGCGCCAGCAGCCGGGACAGGGGAGACACCATATATTTT
v_call: TRBV7-6; j_call: TRBJ2-7; clone_size: .; d_call: .; cdr3_aa: CASSLAGGFAYEQYF; cdr3_nt: TGTGCCAGCAGCTTAGCGGGGGGTTTCGCCTACGAGCAGTACTTC
v_call: TRBV2; j_call: TRBJ2-3; clone_size: once; d_call: TRBD2; cdr3_aa: CASSPAGGTDTQYF; cdr3_nt: TGTGCCAGCAGTCCAGCGGGGGGCACAGATACGCAGTATTTT
v_call: TRBV7-9; j_call: TRBJ1-6; clone_size: .; d_call: TRBD1; cdr3_aa: CASSLGDRDNSPLHF; cdr3_nt: TGTGCCAGCAGCTTAGGAGACAGGGATAATTCACCCCTCCACTTT
v_call: TRBV20-1; j_call: TRBJ1-1; clone_size: .; d_call: .; cdr3_aa: CSARRTGKSFF; cdr3_nt: TGCAGTGCTAGACGCACAGGGAAATCTTTCTTT
v_call: TRBV7-8; j_call: TRBJ1-2; clone_size: .; d_call: .; cdr3_aa: CASSLGGDGYTF; cdr3_nt: TGTGCCAGCAGCCTCGGGGGAGATGGCTACACCTTC
v_call: TRBV10-1; j_call: TRBJ2-2; clone_size: few; d_call: .; cdr3_aa: CASSEMRGELFF; cdr3_nt: TGCGCCAGCAGTGAGATGCGCGGGGAGCTGTTTTTT
v_call: TRBV5-5; j_call: TRBJ2-7; clone_size: .; d_call: .; cdr3_aa: CASSFVPQDSYEQYF; cdr3_nt: TGTGCCAGCAGCTTCGTCCCCCAGGACTCCTACGAGCAGTACTTC
v_call: TRBV9; j_call: TRBJ2-7; clone_size: .; d_call: .; cdr3_aa: CASSVAPGLDYEQYF; cdr3_nt: TGTGCCAGCAGCGTAGCTCCGGGTCTCGACTACGAGCAGTACTTC
v_call: TRBV6-5; j_call: TRBJ2-1; clone_size: .; d_call: TRBD2; cdr3_aa: CASRRPGAGEFF; cdr3_nt: TGTGCCAGCAGACGCCCTGGAGCGGGGGAGTTCTTC
v_call: TRBV28; j_call: TRBJ2-7; clone_size: .; d_call: .; cdr3_aa: CASSTDLGEQYF; cdr3_nt: TGTGCCAGCAGCACCGATCTGGGCGAGCAGTACTTC
v_call: TRBV27; j_call: TRBJ2-7; clone_size: .; d_call: .; cdr3_aa: CASSPPGAYEQYF; cdr3_nt: TGTGCCAGCAGTCCCCCCGGGGCCTACGAGCAGTACTTC
v_call: TRBV10-1; j_call: TRBJ2-1; clone_size: .; d_call: .; cdr3_aa: CASSESYNNEQFF; cdr3_nt: TGCGCCAGCAGTGAATCTTACAACAATGAGCAGTTCTTC
v_call: TRBV7-2; j_call: TRBJ2-5; clone_size: .; d_call: TRBD2; cdr3_aa: CASSHSRLAGGRQETQYF; cdr3_nt: TGTGCCAGCAGCCATAGCCGACTAGCGGGGGGAAGACAAGAGACCCAGTACTTC
v_call: TRBV11-2; j_call: TRBJ2-7; clone_size: .; d_call: .; cdr3_aa: CASSPLGGGVSYEQYF; cdr3_nt: TGTGCCAGCAGTCCCCTCGGAGGGGGGGTCTCCTACGAGCAGTACTTC